This T cell receptor (beta chain) appears in the sequencing data of a study of blood T cell repertoires in COVID-19. Study details: In each case, the material was cDNA or gDNA derived from T cells, B-cell-depleted T cells, or PBMCs.

Turning to this clone: Distinct nucleotide sequences in the sample also encode this CDR3.

V trimming: 1 base; J trimming: 8 bases; junction bases outside the gene matches: 3. CDR1 and CDR2 from the germline V gene are MNHNS and SASEGT. The CDR3 length is 13 residues. Original handling: Amplification with reference gene primers provided the estimates of nucleated cell counts. TCRdb's table, derived via immunoSEQ multiplex PCR, lists solely in-frame clones and lacks some. V and J calls and clone size are those listed in that table; D and trimming were worked out from the DNA. This table holds about 480,000 clones, about nine tenths found once. The sequence derives from a woman between 50 and 59 years old with COVID-19, enrolled during active disease. The chain has TRBV6-1 and TRBJ1-2; 8 bases align to TRBD1. Sequenced sample: peripheral blood. In nucleotides, the CDR3 is TGTGCCAGCAGTGAAGACAGGGGGGGCGGCTACACCTTC. Its translation: CASSEDRGGGYTF.